Listed here are 30 T cell receptor beta chains from one sample, sequenced in a study of identical twins. TCRdb reprocessed the 5' RACE reads via MiXCR and lists one record per CDR3 protein. The sample includes approximately 550,000 distinct CDR3 sequences, approximately 20% of them seen just once. These data were also filed under a second study, of yellow fever vaccine responses in identical twins.

Sequences were obtained from CD4+ T cells sorted from blood. Every receptor here comes from a woman aged 18 to 35 in good health.

This clonotype has more than one count but fewer than ten. V usage is TRBV27 and J usage is TRBJ2-1, with TRBD1 matching 12 bases. The junction had 9 bases not matched to a gene; V was cut back by 3 bases and J by 6 bases. Germline CDR1 reads MNHEY; CDR2 reads SMNVEV (reference sequence). This CDR3 contains 17 residues. DNA of the CDR3: TGTGCCAGCAGTTTTTTTCTCCGGGACAGGGGGCCCAATGAGCAGTTCTTC. This translates into CASSFFLRDRGPNEQFF.

Ten or more counts support this clonotype. The chain links TRBV11-3 to TRBJ2-1; 9 bases are shared with TRBD2. Germline trimming cut 5 bases from V and 4 bases from J; bases unmatched to any gene: 6. Germline CDR1 is SGHNT and CDR2 is YENEEA. The CDR3 is 15 amino acids. CDR3 coding DNA: TGTGCCAGCAGCGTCCTAGCGGGACCTTACAATGAGCAGTTCTTC. It translates to CASSVLAGPYNEQFF.

This clonotype was observed a few times. The rearrangement joins TRBV3-1 to TRBJ2-3, with 12 bases identical to TRBD2. V lost 0 bases to trimming and J lost 1 base; unmatched junction nucleotides: 8. Germline V gives CDR1 LGHDT, CDR2 YNNKEL (reference sequence). The length of the CDR3 is 19 residues. CDR3 in DNA: TGTGCCAGCAGCCAAGATAGGCTAGCGGGGGGGAGAGGCACAGATACGCAGTATTTT. Encoded protein: CASSQDRLAGGRGTDTQYF.

There are a few counts of this clonotype. The rearrangement uses TRBV29-1 and TRBJ2-3; D uncertain. CDR3 length: 12 amino acids. V was shortened by 8 bases and J by 1 base, with 10 bases between the two germline ends. Per germline, CDR1 SQVTM and CDR2 ANQGSEA. Here the CDR3 DNA reads TGCAGCATCAATTTTGGCACAGATACGCAGTATTTT. Translated: CSINFGTDTQYF.

This clonotype was seen only a few times. The rearrangement uses TRBV4-2 and TRBJ2-5; 13 nucleotides align to TRBD2. This CDR3 has 16 amino acids. J was trimmed by 4 bases and V by 0 bases; bases with no gene match: 2. The germline gives CDR1 LGHNA, CDR2 YNFKEQ. CDR3 protein: CASSQDWTSGGETQYF. The CDR3 coding sequence is TGTGCCAGCAGCCAAGATTGGACTAGCGGGGGAGAGACCCAGTACTTC.

V usage is TRBV20-1 and J usage is TRBJ2-5, with a weak D call TRBD1 (6 bases). CDR3 length: 13 amino acids. V was pared by 6 bases and J by 1 base, with 12 bases between. The germline gives CDR1 DFQATT, CDR2 SNEGSKA (reference sequence). The CDR3 loop is CSAPEGGQETQYF. As DNA, the CDR3 is TGCAGTGCCCCGGAAGGGGGCCAAGAGACCCAGTACTTC.

The V call is TRBV2, the J call TRBJ1-1; 7 nucleotides match TRBD1. Losses at the gene ends were 7 bases for V and 2 bases for J; bases not matched to a gene: 7. Germline assignment: CDR1 SNHLY and CDR2 FYNNEI. CDR3 length equals 14 residues. The CDR3 DNA is TGTGCCAGCAAAGACAGGGTTGGTAACACTGAAGCTTTCTTT. This gives the protein CASKDRVGNTEAFF.

This clonotype was found a few times. This chain joins TRBV15 and TRBJ2-3; D gene ambiguous. Looked up from germline, CDR1 is LNHNV and CDR2 is YYDKDF (reference sequence). CDR3 length: 20 residues. Trimming removed 2 bases from V and 0 bases from J, with 24 bases in between. The CDR3 region is CATSRIYVPLRAVSTDTQYF. CDR3 nucleotide sequence: TGTGCCACCAGCAGAATATATGTCCCCCTCCGGGCGGTAAGCACAGATACGCAGTATTTT.

This clonotype was seen more than once but under ten times. V gene TRBV12-3 or TRBV12-4 combines with J gene TRBJ1-2; D is perhaps TRBD1 (5 bases). V shed 7 bases and J shed 0 bases, with 9 bases lying between them. This CDR3 region has 13 residues. This CDR3 reads CASKGLANYGYTF. The DNA of the CDR3 is TGTGCCAGCAAGGGACTTGCTAACTATGGCTACACCTTC.

This clonotype was seen only a few times. The chain carries TRBV5-1 and TRBJ2-5; D unresolved. V was cut by 0 bases and J by 5 bases, with 11 bases left in between. Germline assignment: CDR1 SGHRS and CDR2 YFSETQ. This CDR3 has 14 amino acids. The CDR3 region is CASSLVAPGETQYF. CDR3 DNA sequence: TGCGCCAGCAGCTTGGTGGCCCCTGGGGAGACCCAGTACTTC.

In this sample, this clonotype turned up a few times. The V call is TRBV29-1, the J call TRBJ2-3; the D is unclear. In germline, CDR1 is SQVTM, CDR2 ANQGSEA. V lost 6 bases, J lost 4 bases, and 8 bases lay in between. CDR3 length: 11 residues. The CDR3 DNA sequence: TGCAGCGTCTCCCGTCCAGATACGCAGTATTTT. The encoded protein is CSVSRPDTQYF.

The chain uses TRBV9 and TRBJ1-6, with TRBD1 matching 10 bases. The CDR3 is 18 residues long. The V gene's germline CDR1 is SGDLS and CDR2 YYNGEE. J was trimmed by 10 bases and V by 0 bases; bases with no gene match: 13. The CDR3 is CASSVGDRGRRSVSPLHF. CDR3 DNA sequence: TGTGCCAGCAGCGTAGGGGACAGGGGCCGCCGTAGTGTCTCACCCCTCCACTTT.

The chain joins TRBV5-1 to TRBJ2-2; the D is unclear. This CDR3 comprises 18 residues. V lost 2 bases, J lost 0 bases, and 17 bases lay in between. Germline CDR1 and CDR2: SGHRS and YFSETQ. CDR3 DNA: TGCGCCAGCAGCTTTCGTGGGTCGAGTCCTACGAACACCGGGGAGCTGTTTTTT. This sequence encodes CASSFRGSSPTNTGELFF.

This chain connects TRBV20-1 to TRBJ2-4, with D unresolved. In germline, CDR1 is DFQATT, CDR2 SNEGSKA (reference sequence). The CDR3 length is 14 residues. The V gene lost 3 bases and the J gene lost 3 bases, with 12 bases spanning the gap. The CDR3 region has the DNA TGCAGTGCTAGCTCAGCCGTGGACAAAAACATTCAGTACTTC. Translating gives CSASSAVDKNIQYF.

The chain joins TRBV29-1 to TRBJ2-7; D might be TRBD1 or TRBD2, each matching 5 bases. V shed 6 bases and J shed 3 bases, with 18 bases lying between them. The germline V gene encodes CDR1 SQVTM and CDR2 ANQGSEA. The CDR3 runs 14 residues. CDR3 sequence reads: CSVILRDGYYEQYF. The CDR3 region has the DNA TGCAGCGTGATACTTCGGGACGGATACTACGAGCAGTACTTC.

This clonotype was observed a handful of times. The chain employs TRBV20-1 and TRBJ2-3; TRBD2 matches 8 bases. The trim removed 0 bases at V and 5 bases at J, leaving 1 base unmatched. Germline assignment: CDR1 DFQATT and CDR2 SNEGSKA (reference sequence). The CDR3 spans 13 residues. CDR3 sequence (DNA): TGCAGTGCTAGAGACAGCGGGGGAGATACGCAGTATTTT. Its protein product is CSARDSGGDTQYF.

The rearrangement links TRBV24-1 to TRBJ2-5; D is possibly TRBD1 (6 bases). In germline, CDR1 is KGHDR, CDR2 SFDVKD. The CDR3 has 16 residues. Deletions cut 4 bases from V and 4 bases from J, with 18 bases between. CDR3 region: CATSDLRDTGIETQYF. In DNA form, the CDR3 reads TGTGCCACCAGTGACCTCCGGGACACGGGGATAGAGACCCAGTACTTC.

This clonotype was seen ten or more times. V is TRBV10-3 and J is TRBJ2-5, with 9 bases that match TRBD1. Germline-derived CDR1 and CDR2 are ENHRY and SYGVKD. V trimming: 7 bases; J trimming: 0 bases; junction bases outside the gene matches: 9. This CDR3 contains 16 residues. The CDR3 reads CAITLTTGGNQETQYF. CDR3 nucleotides: TGTGCCATCACTTTAACGACAGGGGGTAACCAAGAGACCCAGTACTTC.

The chain has TRBV3-1 and TRBJ1-1; 9 bases fit TRBD1. J lost 11 bases, V lost 4 bases, and 8 bases had no gene match. The CDR3 has 13 amino acids. Germline V CDR1 and CDR2: LGHDT, YNNKEL (reference sequence). CDR3 protein: CASSPEQGARAFF. Written as DNA, the CDR3 is TGTGCCAGCAGCCCTGAACAGGGGGCGCGGGCTTTCTTT. Together with reference TRBV3-1 and TRBJ1-1, the CDR3 gives the full variable domain: DTAVSQTPKYLVTQMGNDKSIKCEQNLGHDTMYWYKQDSKKFLKIMFSYNNKELIINETVPNRFSPKSPDKAHLNLHINSLELGDSAVYFCASSPEQGARAFFGQGTRLTVV.

J is TRBJ2-5 and V is TRBV15; D is uncertain. Per germline, CDR1 LNHNV and CDR2 YYDKDF (reference sequence). This CDR3 is 15 amino acids long. V lost 0 bases to trimming and J lost 5 bases, with 13 bases between them. The CDR3 DNA is TGTGCCACCAGCAGAGATTTAACCGCGGCGGAGACCCAGTACTTC. Translating gives CATSRDLTAAETQYF.

This clonotype has just a few counts. The chain uses TRBV10-3 and TRBJ1-5; no definite D call. Germline V gene sequence: CDR1 ENHRY, CDR2 SYGVKD. The V and J ends lost 1 base and 3 bases respectively, with 4 bases between them. The CDR3 has 13 amino acids. The CDR3 DNA follows: TGTGCCATCAGTGAGTTCCTCAATCAGCCCCAGCATTTT. The encoded protein is CAISEFLNQPQHF.

V and J are TRBV7-9 and TRBJ2-7; 13 positions match TRBD2. The CDR3 contains 16 residues. The ends lost 5 bases at V and 5 bases at J; junction bases unmatched: 9. Germline V lookup: CDR1 SEHNR, CDR2 FQNEAQ (reference sequence). In DNA, the CDR3 is TGTGCCAGCAGCCCGCGGACTAGCGGGAGTCTCAACGAGCAGTACTTC. It yields the protein CASSPRTSGSLNEQYF.

Here the CDR3 reads CASSSGLGATNEKLFF. In DNA, the CDR3 is TGTGCCAGCAGCTCTGGCCTGGGGGCAACTAATGAAAAACTGTTTTTT. The chain combines TRBV5-8 with TRBJ1-4, with D tentatively TRBD1 (5 bases). V was trimmed by 3 bases and J by 0 bases, leaving 12 bases between them. CDR3 length: 16 residues. CDR1 SGHTS and CDR2 YDEGEE come from the germline V gene.

This clonotype was seen ten or more times. The chain joins TRBV5-1 to TRBJ1-1, with D perhaps TRBD1 (6 bases). Per germline, CDR1 SGHRS and CDR2 YFSETQ. With 0 bases removed from V and 2 bases from J, the gap between germline ends came to 11 bases. The CDR3 has 15 residues. CDR3 coding DNA: TGCGCCAGCAGCTTGGAGGGGGTCGCCAACACTGAAGCTTTCTTT. Translation gives CASSLEGVANTEAFF.

This clonotype was counted only a few times. The chain recombines TRBV4-2 with TRBJ2-1; D gene unclear. Germline V gene lookup returns CDR1 LGHNA and CDR2 YNFKEQ. V lost 1 base and J lost 1, with 11 bases in between. This CDR3 has 16 residues. The DNA for the CDR3 is TGTGCCAGCAGCCAAGTGACTCAGTTGTCCTACAATGAGCAGTTCTTC. This codes for CASSQVTQLSYNEQFF.

This clonotype was counted a few times. The chain couples TRBV2 to TRBJ2-2; D unclear. The CDR3 sequence is 13 residues long. Trimming cost V 8 bases and J 7 bases, with 14 bases left between them. The germline gives CDR1 SNHLY, CDR2 FYNNEI. In nucleotides, the CDR3 is TGTGCCAGCCGGTACGTCCGAAGCGGGGAGCTGTTTTTT. It is translated as CASRYVRSGELFF.

Points on this clonotype: At one boundary the junction diverges from the germline segment, which might be a read error. The J gene is TRBJ2-7, the V gene TRBV20-1; D is undetermined. This CDR3 comprises 15 residues. Germline V CDR1 and CDR2: DFQATT, SNEGSKA (reference sequence). As DNA, the CDR3 is TGCTGTGCTAGAGTCATCGGCAGAAGCTCCTACGAGCAGTACTTC. Protein sequence: CCARVIGRSSYEQYF.

This clonotype occurred many times. CDR3 loop: CASSLLGEQYF. As DNA, the CDR3 is TGTGCCAGCAGTTTACTCGGCGAGCAGTACTTC. The chain employs TRBV12-3 or TRBV12-4 and TRBJ2-7, with no clear D. The V end lost 2 bases, the J end lost 6 bases, and 5 bases lay between the germline ends. CDR3 length: 11 amino acids.

This clonotype was detected only a few times. This rearrangement joins TRBV29-1 to TRBJ2-3, with 10 bases lining up with TRBD1. Germline CDR1 reads SQVTM; CDR2 reads ANQGSEA. Trimming removed 7 bases from V and 10 bases from J; junction bases left unmatched: 14. The CDR3 contains 14 residues. CDR3 DNA sequence: TGCAGCGACCTAAACCCCGACAGGGGGCCGCCGCAGTATTTT. Encoded protein: CSDLNPDRGPPQYF.

This clonotype was counted between two and nine times. J is TRBJ2-7 and V is TRBV7-2; 11 bases align to TRBD1. This CDR3 contains 15 residues. Germline V gene data show CDR1 as SGHTA and CDR2 as FQGNSA. V dropped 0 bases and J dropped 3; count of bases not matched to a gene: 1. CDR3 sequence (DNA): TGTGCCAGCAGCTTAGCGGGACAGGGGGACTACGAGCAGTACGTC. Translated, it gives CASSLAGQGDYEQYV.